This TCR beta chain originates from a study of blood T cells in healthy people across ages. Study-level results: Those diversity estimates obtained from one million T cells were thought to be underestimates. Naive T cell percentage by flow cytometry tracked strongly with beta diversity.

With a J-beta primer mix and a sample-barcoded 5' primer, a second PCR ran 7 to 11 cycles. A template-switch adaptor that had 12 random nucleotides put a tag on each cDNA molecule. TCRdb processed the 5' RACE reads anew with MiXCR; each CDR3 protein has one entry. Among some 1.7 million distinct CDR3 sequences listed, 28% were seen once. This CDR3 contains 14 residues. Germline V gene lookup returns CDR1 MDHEN and CDR2 SYDVKM. V lost 7 bases, J lost 12 bases, and 12 bases stayed unmatched. About this clonotype: The antigen is not known.

Sequenced: blood. This receptor was identified in a woman aged 25-40 years in good health. V gene TRBV28 combines with J gene TRBJ1-2, with 12 bases lining up with TRBD1. This chain's CDR3 is CASTNLGGQGAHTF. CDR3 nucleotide sequence: TGTGCCAGCACCAACCTGGGGGGACAGGGGGCGCACACCTTC.